A selection of T cell receptor beta chains follows, all from one sample in a study of regulatory T cells in long-lasting Graves disease. TCRdb redid the calling of the multiplex PCR reads with MiXCR, one entry per CDR3 protein. Found here are about 540,000 distinct CDR3 sequences, less than 15% of them singletons; the top ten hold over 7.5%. Separately, the same data were catalogued under a study of T cells in Graves' hyperthyroidism and ophthalmopathy.

This material consisted of peripheral blood mononuclear cells (PBMCs), taken at new diagnosis, from a patient treated with antithyroid drugs. The receptor source for this set is a man in his thirties or forties with Graves disease. Both conserved end residues are part of each CDR3. The order of the fields is J gene, V gene, D gene, clone size, CDR3 protein, CDR3 DNA. A D gene is named only where the DNA matches it firmly. Rows may omit the clone size; those that give it use once, few, many or a size class.

TRBJ2-5,TRBV19,.,.,CASIRGPPGPETQYF,TGTGCCAGTATCAGAGGGCCCCCGGGGCCAGAGACCCAGTACTTC
TRBJ2-7,TRBV7-9,TRBD1,few,CASSLVRQGAQREQYF,TGTGCCAGCAGCTTAGTGCGACAGGGGGCGCAAAGGGAGCAGTACTTC
TRBJ2-2,TRBV28,.,many,CASSHEITGELFF,TGTGCCAGCAGCCACGAGATCACCGGGGAGCTGTTTTTT
TRBJ2-1,TRBV20-1,TRBD2,many,CSASDRLAGGDYNEQFF,TGCAGTGCTAGTGACCGACTAGCGGGAGGGGATTACAATGAGCAGTTCTTC
TRBJ2-3,TRBV5-5,TRBD2,.,CASSQVIAGLSTDTQYF,TGTGCCAGCAGCCAAGTTATAGCGGGCCTCAGCACAGATACACAGTATTTT
TRBJ2-3,TRBV20-1,TRBD2,few,CSAPSGGRTYTQYF,TGCAGTGCTCCTAGCGGGGGACGGACCTATACGCAGTATTTT
TRBJ2-3,TRBV29-1,.,few,CSAGRGDTQYF,TGCAGCGCTGGCAGGGGAGATACGCAGTATTTT
TRBJ2-3,TRBV6-1,.,.,CASRRSLMEYF,TGTGCCAGCAGAAGGTCCCTGATGGAGTATTTT
TRBJ2-3,TRBV24-1,.,.,CATSELGRDTQYF,TGTGCCACCAGTGAGCTAGGGAGGGATACGCAGTATTTT
TRBJ2-1,TRBV29-1,TRBD1,many,CSVERDRLYNEQFF,TGCAGCGTTGAAAGGGACAGACTCTACAATGAGCAGTTCTTC
TRBJ2-5,TRBV7-9,.,.,CASSLIDGLAAETQYF,TGTGCCAGCAGCTTAATTGATGGGCTAGCCGCCGAGACCCAGTACTTC
TRBJ2-1,TRBV7-3,TRBD2,many,CASSLRGLAGEYNEQFF,TGTGCCAGCAGCTTAAGAGGGCTAGCGGGTGAATACAATGAGCAGTTCTTC
TRBJ2-7,TRBV24-1,.,.,CATSGPPYGEQYF,TGTGCCACCAGTGGACCCCCTTATGGCGAGCAGTACTTC
TRBJ2-5,TRBV12-3/TRBV12-4,TRBD2,many,CASRFGTSGRETQYF,TGTGCCAGCAGGTTTGGGACTAGCGGGCGCGAGACCCAGTACTTC
TRBJ1-1,TRBV14,TRBD1,many,CASSQVGQGEAFF,TGTGCCAGCAGCCAAGTAGGACAGGGGGAAGCTTTCTTT
TRBJ1-2,TRBV3-1,TRBD1,.,CASSQSTGATGGYTF,TGTGCCAGCAGCCAATCGACAGGGGCTACGGGTGGCTACACCTTC
TRBJ2-2,TRBV3-1,.,.,CASSQADVSGELFF,TGTGCCAGCAGCCAGGCGGACGTTTCCGGGGAGCTGTTTTTT
TRBJ2-3,TRBV14,.,many,CASSHPGTGYNTDTQYF,TGTGCCAGCAGCCATCCCGGCACAGGTTACAACACAGATACGCAGTATTTT
TRBJ2-1,TRBV19,.,.,CASSILTGGNEQFF,TGTGCCAGTAGTATTTTAACCGGGGGCAATGAGCAGTTCTTC
TRBJ1-1,TRBV29-1,.,many,CSVEELGHTEAFF,TGCAGCGTTGAGGAATTGGGTCACACTGAAGCTTTCTTT
TRBJ2-2,TRBV25-1,.,.,CASSVASNTGELFF,TGTGCCAGCAGTGTGGCATCTAACACCGGGGAGCTGTTTTTT
TRBJ2-7,TRBV9,TRBD2,.,CASSPRTSGTCEQYF,TGTGCCAGCAGCCCCCGGACTAGCGGGACCTGCGAGCAGTACTTC
TRBJ1-6,TRBV27,TRBD1,few,CASSYVGQYNSPLHF,TGTGCCAGCAGTTATGTGGGACAGTATAATTCACCCCTCCACTTT
TRBJ1-1,TRBV5-4,.,many,CASSSSTEMIAFF,TGTGCCAGCAGCTCGTCGACAGAAATGATTGCTTTCTTT
TRBJ1-1,TRBV9,.,.,CASSVNPPGTSTEAFF,TGTGCCAGCAGCGTAAATCCACCAGGGACGAGCACTGAAGCTTTCTTT
TRBJ2-5,TRBV28,TRBD2,many,CASSLSLAGVYETQYF,TGTGCCAGCAGTTTAAGCCTAGCGGGAGTCTATGAGACCCAGTACTTC
TRBJ1-2,TRBV4-1,TRBD1,.,CASSQGQGRSYGYTF,TGCGCCAGCAGCCAAGGACAGGGGCGCTCCTATGGCTACACCTTC
TRBJ1-2,TRBV29-1,.,.,CSAGENPRYGYTF,TGCAGCGCTGGGGAGAACCCAAGGTATGGCTACACCTTC
TRBJ2-3,TRBV5-1,.,.,CASRPRTTTTDTQYF,TGCGCCAGCAGGCCCCGGACAACCACAACAGATACGCAGTATTTT
TRBJ1-2,TRBV5-1,.,many,CASSLQGRDYGYTF,TGCGCCAGCAGCCTACAGGGACGCGACTATGGCTACACCTTC
TRBJ2-1,TRBV27,TRBD2,many,CASSLRDRVGREGQNEQFF,TGTGCCAGCAGTCTCCGAGACAGGGTCGGGCGGGAGGGCCAAAATGAGCAGTTCTTC
TRBJ1-5,TRBV4-1,TRBD1,.,CASSHTTGGINQPQHF,TGCGCCAGCAGCCATACGACAGGGGGGATCAATCAGCCCCAGCATTTT
TRBJ2-6,TRBV27,.,.,CTSSLSSLGANVLTF,TGTACCAGCAGTTTATCTTCCCTAGGGGCCAACGTCCTGACTTTC
TRBJ1-1,TRBV29-1,TRBD1,.,CSVLRGIEAFF,TGCAGCGTACTCAGGGGGATTGAAGCTTTCTTT
TRBJ2-3,TRBV5-1,TRBD2,many,CASSPQLAGGNTQYF,TGCGCCAGCAGCCCCCAACTAGCGGGAGGAAATACGCAGTATTTT
TRBJ2-3,TRBV29-1,TRBD2,few,CSVVKGREYVTDTQYF,TGCAGCGTTGTAAAGGGGCGGGAGTACGTCACAGATACGCAGTATTTT
TRBJ2-3,TRBV5-4,.,.,CASSHRGLSPTDTQYF,TGTGCCAGCAGCCACCGGGGACTGTCCCCCACAGATACGCAGTATTTT
TRBJ2-5,TRBV2,.,.,CASSGIGTSQETQYF,TGTGCCAGCAGTGGGATCGGGACATCACAAGAGACCCAGTACTTC
TRBJ2-1,TRBV20-1,TRBD2,many,CSASGRDGNEQFF,TGCAGTGCTAGCGGGAGGGACGGGAATGAGCAGTTCTTC
TRBJ2-1,TRBV15,TRBD2,many,CATSRDRSSGLNEQFF,TGTGCCACCAGCAGAGATCGCTCTAGCGGGCTGAATGAGCAGTTCTTC
TRBJ2-2,TRBV20-1,TRBD1,few,CSAQEDRGGTGELFF,TGCAGTGCTCAAGAAGACAGGGGTGGCACCGGGGAGCTGTTTTTT
TRBJ1-5,TRBV19,TRBD1,.,CASSFTGASNQPQHF,TGTGCCAGTAGTTTCACAGGGGCTAGCAATCAGCCCCAGCATTTT
TRBJ2-2,TRBV5-1,TRBD2,many,CASSLGLAGAGANTGELFF,TGCGCCAGCAGCCTGGGACTAGCGGGAGCGGGGGCGAACACCGGGGAGCTGTTTTTT
TRBJ1-2,TRBV4-1,.,.,CASSQLPGRVNYGYTF,TGCGCCAGCAGCCAACTTCCGGGACGGGTTAACTATGGCTACACCTTC